This T cell receptor beta chain emerged from a study of blood T cell repertoires in COVID-19. Study-level information: T cells, B-cell-depleted T cells, or PBMCs supplied cDNA or gDNA.

The germline gives CDR1 SGDLS, CDR2 YYNGEE. This CDR3 comprises 17 residues. V lost 1 base and J lost 6; bases outside the gene matches: 16. Recruits, aged about 18 to 90 years, lived in 25 or so US areas. The repertoire was sequenced with immunoSEQ multiplex PCR; TCRdb's copy has only in-frame clones and lacks some. The repertoire holds fewer than 350,000 clones, with around 90% as singletons. Sequencing was performed on PBMCs or T cells enriched from blood (not recorded which). The sequence was obtained from a woman younger than 30 with acute COVID-19. The V gene is TRBV9, the J gene TRBJ2-7; 7 bases align to TRBD2. The CDR3 protein is CASSVTVLGAGVSEQYF. The DNA for the CDR3 is TGTGCCAGCAGCGTAACCGTCTTGGGTGCGGGAGTCAGCGAGCAGTACTTC.